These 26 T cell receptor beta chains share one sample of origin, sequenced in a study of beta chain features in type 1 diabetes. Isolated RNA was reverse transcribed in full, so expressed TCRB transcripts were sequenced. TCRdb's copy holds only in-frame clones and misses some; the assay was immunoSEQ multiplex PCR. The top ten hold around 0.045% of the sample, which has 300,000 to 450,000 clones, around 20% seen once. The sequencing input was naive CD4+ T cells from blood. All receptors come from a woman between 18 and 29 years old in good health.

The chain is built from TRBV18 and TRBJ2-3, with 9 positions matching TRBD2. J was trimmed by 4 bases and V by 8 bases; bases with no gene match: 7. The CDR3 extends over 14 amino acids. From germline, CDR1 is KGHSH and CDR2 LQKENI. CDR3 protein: CASISGSGADTQYF. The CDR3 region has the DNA TGTGCCAGCATTAGCGGGAGTGGCGCAGATACGCAGTATTTT.

The CDR3 sequence is CSVERLAMSGEQFF. The CDR3 DNA is TGCAGCGTCGAGAGGCTAGCGATGTCAGGGGAGCAGTTCTTC. The chain joins TRBV29-1 to TRBJ2-1, with D perhaps matching TRBD2 (6 bases). Trimming took 6 bases from V and 10 from J, leaving 22 bases between them. Germline-derived CDR1 and CDR2 are SQVTM and ANQGSEA. The CDR3 runs to 14 residues.

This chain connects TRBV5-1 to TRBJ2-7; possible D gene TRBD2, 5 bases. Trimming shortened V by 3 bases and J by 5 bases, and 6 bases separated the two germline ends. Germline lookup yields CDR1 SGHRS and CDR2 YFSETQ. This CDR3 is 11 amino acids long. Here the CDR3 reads CASSWRNEQYF. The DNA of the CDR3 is TGCGCCAGCAGCTGGAGGAACGAGCAGTACTTC.

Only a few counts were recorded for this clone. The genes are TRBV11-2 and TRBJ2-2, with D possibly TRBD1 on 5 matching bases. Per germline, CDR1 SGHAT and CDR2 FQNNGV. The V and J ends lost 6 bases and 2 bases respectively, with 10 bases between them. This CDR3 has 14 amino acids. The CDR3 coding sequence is TGTGCCAGCAGACTCGGACAAAACACCGGGGAGCTGTTTTTT. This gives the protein CASRLGQNTGELFF.

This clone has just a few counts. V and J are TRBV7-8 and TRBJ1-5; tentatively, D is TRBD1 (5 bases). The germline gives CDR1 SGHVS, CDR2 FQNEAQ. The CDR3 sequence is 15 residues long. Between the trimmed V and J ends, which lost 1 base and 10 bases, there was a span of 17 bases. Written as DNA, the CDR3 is TGTGCCAGCAGCTTAGGACAGCCCCCGGGGGAACCCCAGCATTTT. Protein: CASSLGQPPGEPQHF.

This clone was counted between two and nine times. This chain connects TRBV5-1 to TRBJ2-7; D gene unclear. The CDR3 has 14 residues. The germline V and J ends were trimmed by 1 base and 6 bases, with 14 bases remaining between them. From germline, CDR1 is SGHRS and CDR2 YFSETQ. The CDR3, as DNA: TGCGCCAGCAGCTTGAGTAGCAGCCTTCCCGAGCAGTACTTC. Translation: CASSLSSSLPEQYF.

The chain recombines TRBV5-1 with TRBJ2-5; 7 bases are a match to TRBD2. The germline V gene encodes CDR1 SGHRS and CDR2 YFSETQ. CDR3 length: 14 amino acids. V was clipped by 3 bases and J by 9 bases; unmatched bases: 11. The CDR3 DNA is TGCGCCAGCAGCTCCCGGGACTACCTAGGGGCCCAGTACTTC. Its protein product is CASSSRDYLGAQYF.

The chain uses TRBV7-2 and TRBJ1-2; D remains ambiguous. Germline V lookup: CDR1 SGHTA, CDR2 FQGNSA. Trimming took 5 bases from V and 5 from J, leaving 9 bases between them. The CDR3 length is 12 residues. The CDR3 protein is CASSANGYGYTF. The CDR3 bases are TGTGCCAGCAGCGCCAACGGGTATGGCTACACCTTC.

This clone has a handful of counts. CDR3 DNA sequence: TGTGCCACCAGCAGAGTGGGACTAGCGGGGGGCGGGAACATTCAGTACTTC. This codes for CATSRVGLAGGGNIQYF. The rearrangement links TRBV15 to TRBJ2-4; 15 nucleotides align to TRBD2. Germline V lookup: CDR1 LNHNV, CDR2 YYDKDF (reference sequence). This CDR3 contains 17 residues. The V gene end was trimmed by 1 base and the J gene end by 7 bases; junction bases not matched to a gene: 5.

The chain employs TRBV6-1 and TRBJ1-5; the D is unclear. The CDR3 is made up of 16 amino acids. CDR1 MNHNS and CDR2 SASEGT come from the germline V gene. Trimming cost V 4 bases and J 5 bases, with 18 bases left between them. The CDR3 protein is CASSGRSGYRDQPQHF. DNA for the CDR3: TGTGCCAGCAGTGGGAGGAGTGGCTACAGAGATCAGCCCCAGCATTTT.

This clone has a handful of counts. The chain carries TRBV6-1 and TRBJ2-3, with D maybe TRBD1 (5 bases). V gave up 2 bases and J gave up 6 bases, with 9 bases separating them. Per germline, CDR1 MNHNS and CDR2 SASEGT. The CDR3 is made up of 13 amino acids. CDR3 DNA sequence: TGTGCCAGCAGTGAATCAGGGAAGGATACGCAGTATTTT. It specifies CASSESGKDTQYF.

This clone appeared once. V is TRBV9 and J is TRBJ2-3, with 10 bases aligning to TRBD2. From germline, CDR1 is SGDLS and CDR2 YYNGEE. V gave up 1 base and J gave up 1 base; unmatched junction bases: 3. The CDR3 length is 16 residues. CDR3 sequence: CASSVFLAGGTDTQYF. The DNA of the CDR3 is TGTGCCAGCAGCGTATTTCTAGCGGGGGGCACAGATACGCAGTATTTT.

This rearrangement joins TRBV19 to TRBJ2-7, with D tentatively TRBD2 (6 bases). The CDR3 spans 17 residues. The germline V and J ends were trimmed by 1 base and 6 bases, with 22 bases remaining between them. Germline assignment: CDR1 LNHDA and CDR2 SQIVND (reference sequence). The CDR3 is CASSIVPSANLGTEQYF. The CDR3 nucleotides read TGTGCCAGTAGTATAGTACCTAGCGCCAACCTCGGGACCGAGCAGTACTTC.

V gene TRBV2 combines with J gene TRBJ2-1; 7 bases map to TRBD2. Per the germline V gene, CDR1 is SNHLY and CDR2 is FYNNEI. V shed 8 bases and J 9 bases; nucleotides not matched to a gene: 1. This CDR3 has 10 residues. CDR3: CASREAEQFF. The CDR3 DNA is TGTGCCAGCCGGGAGGCTGAGCAGTTCTTC.

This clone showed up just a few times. The CDR3 region is CASSAQGALDTQYF. In DNA, the CDR3 is TGTGCCAGCAGCGCACAGGGGGCGTTAGATACGCAGTATTTT. The chain is built from TRBV9 and TRBJ2-3; 9 positions agree with TRBD1. This CDR3 comprises 14 residues. Germline lookup yields CDR1 SGDLS and CDR2 YYNGEE. V was pared by 3 bases and J by 5 bases, with 4 bases of the junction left unmatched.

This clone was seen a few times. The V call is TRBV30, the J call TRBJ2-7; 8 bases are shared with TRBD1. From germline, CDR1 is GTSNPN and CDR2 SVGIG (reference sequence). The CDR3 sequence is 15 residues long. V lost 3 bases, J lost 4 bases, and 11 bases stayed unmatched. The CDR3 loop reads CAWSAPRNRGYEQYF. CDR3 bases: TGTGCCTGGAGCGCACCCCGGAACAGGGGGTACGAGCAGTACTTC.

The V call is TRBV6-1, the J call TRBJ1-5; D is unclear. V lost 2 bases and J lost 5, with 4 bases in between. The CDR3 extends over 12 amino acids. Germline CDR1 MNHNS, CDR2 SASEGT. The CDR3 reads CASSETHQPQHF. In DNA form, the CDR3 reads TGTGCCAGCAGTGAAACTCATCAGCCCCAGCATTTT.

DNA of the CDR3: TGTGCCAGCAGCTTAAGCCTGGTAGATACGCAGTATTTT. Translating gives CASSLSLVDTQYF. V usage is TRBV11-2 and J usage is TRBJ2-3; no definite D call. CDR3 length: 13 amino acids. Trimming took 2 bases from V and 5 from J, leaving 8 bases between them. Germline lookup yields CDR1 SGHAT and CDR2 FQNNGV.

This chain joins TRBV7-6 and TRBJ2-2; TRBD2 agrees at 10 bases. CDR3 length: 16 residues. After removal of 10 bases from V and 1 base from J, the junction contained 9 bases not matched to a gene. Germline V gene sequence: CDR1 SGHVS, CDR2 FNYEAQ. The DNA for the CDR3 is TGTGCCACAAAAGAACTAGCGGGAAGGAACACCGGGGAGCTGTTTTTT. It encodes CATKELAGRNTGELFF. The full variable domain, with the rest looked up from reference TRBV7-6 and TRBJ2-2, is GAGVSQSPRYKVTKRGQDVALRCDPISGHVSLYWYRQALGQGPEFLTYFNYEAQQDKSGLPNDRFSAERPEGSISTLTIQRTEQRDSAMYRCATKELAGRNTGELFFGEGSRLTVL.

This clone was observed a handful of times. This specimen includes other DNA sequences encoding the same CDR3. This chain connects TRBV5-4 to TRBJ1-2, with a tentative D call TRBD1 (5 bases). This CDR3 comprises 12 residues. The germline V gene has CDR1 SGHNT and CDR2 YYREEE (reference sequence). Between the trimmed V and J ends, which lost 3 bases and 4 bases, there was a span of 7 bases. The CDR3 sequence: CASSSDSYGYTF. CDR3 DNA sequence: TGTGCCAGCAGCTCCGACAGCTATGGCTACACCTTC. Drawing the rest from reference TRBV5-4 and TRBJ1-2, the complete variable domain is ETGVTQSPTHLIKTRGQQVTLRCSSQSGHNTVSWYQQALGQGPQFIFQYYREEENGRGNFPPRFSGLQFPNYSSELNVNALELDDSALYLCASSSDSYGYTFGSGTRLTVV.

Here the CDR3 reads CASSLSSSRYEQYF. In DNA form, the CDR3 reads TGTGCCAGCAGCTTAAGTTCTAGTCGCTACGAGCAGTACTTC. The chain is built from TRBV7-2 and TRBJ2-7; no reliable D call. V lost 2 bases and J lost 3, with 11 bases in between. Germline values: CDR1 SGHTA, CDR2 FQGNSA. This CDR3 is 14 amino acids long.

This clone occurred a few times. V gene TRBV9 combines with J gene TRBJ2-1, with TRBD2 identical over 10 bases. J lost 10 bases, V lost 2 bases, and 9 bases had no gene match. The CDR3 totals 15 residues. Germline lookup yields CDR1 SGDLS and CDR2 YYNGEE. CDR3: CASSVSSGSHQEQFF. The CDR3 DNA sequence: TGTGCCAGCAGCGTCTCTAGCGGGAGTCATCAGGAGCAGTTCTTC.

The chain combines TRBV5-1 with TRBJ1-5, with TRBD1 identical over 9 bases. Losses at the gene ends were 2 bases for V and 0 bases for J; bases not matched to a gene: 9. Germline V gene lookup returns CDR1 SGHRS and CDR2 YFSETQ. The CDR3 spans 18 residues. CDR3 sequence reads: CASSFGTGSGISNQPQHF. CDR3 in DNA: TGCGCCAGCAGCTTTGGGACAGGGTCGGGGATTAGCAATCAGCCCCAGCATTTT.

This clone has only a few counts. Here the CDR3 DNA reads TGTGCCAGCAGCATTCCCTGGACAGGGGACTATGGCTACACCTTC. It codes for CASSIPWTGDYGYTF. The V gene is TRBV7-2, the J gene TRBJ1-2, with 9 bases lining up with TRBD1. Germline V gene data show CDR1 as SGHTA and CDR2 as FQGNSA. The CDR3 has 15 amino acids. V gave up 5 bases and J gave up 3 bases; unmatched junction bases: 7.

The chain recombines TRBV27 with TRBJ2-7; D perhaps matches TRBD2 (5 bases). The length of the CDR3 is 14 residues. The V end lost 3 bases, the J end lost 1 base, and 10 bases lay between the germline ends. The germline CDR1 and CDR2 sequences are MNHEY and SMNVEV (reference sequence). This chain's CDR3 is CASSFQTGSYEQYF. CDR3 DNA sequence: TGTGCCAGCAGTTTCCAGACGGGGTCCTACGAGCAGTACTTC.

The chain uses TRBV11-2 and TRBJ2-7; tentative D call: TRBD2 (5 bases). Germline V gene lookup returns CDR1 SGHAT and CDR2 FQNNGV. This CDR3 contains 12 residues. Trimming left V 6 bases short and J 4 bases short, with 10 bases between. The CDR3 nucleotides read TGTGCCAGCAGGAGAGAGGGTTACGAGCAGTACTTC. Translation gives CASRREGYEQYF.